These T cell receptor beta chains were read from a single sample in a study of T cell responses to AZD1222 COVID-19 vaccine. TCRdb's copy holds only in-frame clones and misses some; the assay was immunoSEQ multiplex PCR. The data contain about 85,000 clones, 90% of them singletons. The source was peripheral blood, collected on day 0 of AZD1222 vaccination. The receptors originated from an adult in good health. The CDR3 runs from the conserved cysteine through the conserved F or W. The D gene is left open where the match is weak. Only part of the rows carry a size: once, few, many, or a class if the clone is expanded.

TRBV2	NA	TRBJ2-5	NA	CASRREQRETQYF	TGTGCCAGCAGGAGGGAACAGAGAGAGACCCAGTACTTC
TRBV6-1	NA	TRBJ1-4	NA	CASSETGVVLTTNEKLFF	TGTGCCAGCAGTGAAACTGGGGTAGTGCTTACAACTAATGAAAAACTGTTTTTT
TRBV5-6	NA	TRBJ1-2	NA	CASSLARTANGYTF	TGTGCCAGCAGCTTGGCCCGGACAGCTAATGGCTACACCTTC
TRBV19	NA	TRBJ2-1	TRBD1	CASSPLRQGPNYNEQFF	TGTGCCAGTAGTCCCCTGCGACAGGGGCCCAACTACAATGAGCAGTTCTTC
TRBV3-1/TRBV3-2	NA	TRBJ1-4	NA	CASSHSPRVSEKLFF	TGTGCCAGCAGCCACAGTCCCAGGGTTTCGGAAAAACTGTTTTTT
TRBV18	NA	TRBJ2-7	NA	CASSVGGDSYEQYF	TGTGCCAGCTCAGTCGGGGGCGACAGCTACGAGCAGTACTTC
TRBV11-2	NA	TRBJ2-7	NA	CASSLVDEQYF	TGTGCCAGCAGCTTAGTAGACGAGCAGTACTTC
TRBV3-1/TRBV3-2	medium-sized	TRBJ2-5	TRBD1	CASSHGQGDQETQYF	TGTGCCAGCAGCCATGGACAGGGTGACCAAGAGACCCAGTACTTC
TRBV19	NA	TRBJ1-6	NA	CASSILGSPLHF	TGTGCCAGTAGTATTTTGGGTTCACCCCTCCACTTT
TRBV7-8	NA	TRBJ1-1	NA	CASSPREATEAFF	TGTGCCAGCAGCCCCCGTGAAGCCACTGAAGCTTTCTTT
TRBV18	NA	TRBJ1-1	NA	CASSPQGSTLIVNTEAFF	TGTGCCAGCTCACCACAGGGTTCCACCCTTATCGTGAACACTGAAGCTTTCTTT
TRBV5-1	NA	TRBJ2-7	TRBD1	CASGLETGVSGEQYF	TGCGCCAGCGGCCTTGAGACAGGGGTGTCTGGCGAGCAGTACTTC
TRBV6-5	few	TRBJ1-5	TRBD1	CASRLSFQGDQPQHF	TGTGCCAGCAGGCTCTCCTTCCAGGGGGATCAGCCCCAGCATTTT
TRBV11-2	NA	TRBJ1-2	NA	CASSLEGGGYTF	TGTGCCAGCAGCTTAGAGGGGGGTGGCTACACCTTC
TRBV10-2	NA	TRBJ2-7	TRBD2	CASSESLAGVEQYF	TGCGCCAGCAGTGAGTCCCTAGCGGGAGTCGAGCAGTACTTC
TRBV12-5	NA	TRBJ2-7	NA	CASGSRKTDRSTGSYEQYF	TGTGCTAGTGGTTCGCGAAAGACAGACCGATCGACGGGATCCTACGAGCAGTACTTC
TRBV7-3	NA	TRBJ2-5	NA	CASSYGAGARETQYF	TGTGCCAGCAGCTATGGGGCGGGGGCCCGGGAGACCCAGTACTTC
TRBV3-1/TRBV3-2	NA	TRBJ1-1	TRBD1	CASKGGGMNTEAFF	TGTGCCAGCAAAGGGGGCGGGATGAACACTGAAGCTTTCTTT
TRBV19	NA	TRBJ2-1	NA	CASTTTSGSYNEQFF	TGTGCCAGTACCACTACTAGTGGGAGTTACAATGAGCAGTTCTTC
TRBV11-2	NA	TRBJ2-7	TRBD1	CASSPRIRDSRYEQYF	TGTGCCAGCAGCCCCAGAATCCGGGACAGCCGTTACGAGCAGTACTTC
TRBV5-1	NA	TRBJ2-5	TRBD2	CASSWGLAGGLGETQYF	TGCGCCAGCAGCTGGGGACTAGCGGGGGGCCTAGGAGAGACCCAGTACTTC
TRBV18	NA	TRBJ1-6	TRBD1	CASSLGQGNSPLHF	TGTGCCAGCTCACTGGGACAGGGAAATTCACCCCTCCACTTT
TRBV19	NA	TRBJ1-6	NA	CASSIFGEGGSPLHF	TGTGCCAGTAGTATTTTTGGGGAGGGAGGATCACCCCTCCACTTT
TRBV11-1	NA	TRBJ2-7	TRBD1	CASSLTSGQGYEQYF	TGTGCCAGCAGCTTAACTTCTGGACAGGGCTACGAGCAGTACTTC
TRBV6-5	NA	TRBJ2-2	TRBD2	CASSYRLAGPLGELFF	TGTGCCAGCAGTTATAGGCTAGCGGGCCCTTTGGGCGAGCTGTTTTTT
TRBV7-9	NA	TRBJ1-2	TRBD1	CASSLESRGASGYTF	TGTGCCAGCAGCTTAGAGTCCAGGGGGGCGAGCGGCTACACCTTC
TRBV10-3	NA	TRBJ1-5	NA	CAISEGERGQPQHF	TGTGCCATCAGTGAAGGGGAGAGGGGTCAGCCCCAGCATTTT
TRBV2	few	TRBJ1-1	TRBD1	CASSGQGALMNTEAFF	TGTGCCAGCAGTGGGCAGGGGGCTCTAATGAACACTGAAGCTTTCTTT
TRBV6-5	NA	TRBJ1-3	NA	CASRPPAGNTIYF	TGTGCCAGCAGGCCACCCGCTGGAAACACCATATATTTT
TRBV30	NA	TRBJ1-5	TRBD1	CAWAGTGGAKPQHF	TGTGCCTGGGCCGGGACAGGGGGCGCTAAGCCCCAGCATTTT
TRBV15	NA	TRBJ1-2	NA	CAAQASTNGYTF	TGTGCCGCACAAGCGTCGACAAATGGCTACACCTTC
TRBV29-1	NA	TRBJ2-7	NA	CSVAGTYEQYF	TGCAGCGTAGCAGGGACCTACGAGCAGTACTTC
TRBV28	NA	TRBJ1-1	NA	CASTKPAVGNTEAFF	TGTGCCAGCACTAAACCGGCAGTCGGTAACACTGAAGCTTTCTTT
TRBV28	NA	TRBJ2-2	NA	CASRKHVGGLVTGELFF	TGTGCCAGCAGGAAACACGTCGGGGGCCTTGTCACCGGGGAGCTGTTTTTT
TRBV30	NA	TRBJ2-5	NA	CAWRGGVQETQYF	TGTGCCTGGAGGGGGGGCGTCCAAGAGACCCAGTACTTC